This is a list of T cell receptor beta chains from one sample in a study of T cell responses to AZD1222 COVID-19 vaccine. Method: immunoSEQ multiplex PCR; TCRdb's copy keeps in-frame clones and lacks some. Among 85,000 to 100,000 clones listed, about 92% were seen once. The source was peripheral blood, collected on day 0 of AZD1222 vaccination. The receptors were gathered from an adult in good health. The CDR3 runs from the conserved cysteine through the conserved F or W. The D gene is left open where the match is weak. Not all rows give a size; the values are once, few, many and, for expanded clones, a class.

clone_size d_call j_call v_call cdr3_nt cdr3_aa
NA NA TRBJ1-3 TRBV3-1/TRBV3-2 TGTGCCAGCAGCCAATCCGGAAACACCATATATTTT CASSQSGNTIYF
NA NA TRBJ2-2 TRBV27 TGTGCCAGCACCTTGGCCCCTGCCACCGGGGAGCTGTTTTTT CASTLAPATGELFF
NA TRBD1 TRBJ1-6 TRBV30 TGTGCCTGGAGTAAGGGGGCGCGATCACCCCTCCACTTT CAWSKGARSPLHF
NA TRBD1 TRBJ1-1 TRBV7-3 TGTGCCAGCAGCCGGACAGGGCCGGCGGGGACTGAAGCTTTCTTT CASSRTGPAGTEAFF
NA NA TRBJ1-1 TRBV11-2 TGTGCCAGCAGGACCCAGTGGAACACTGAAGCTTTCTTT CASRTQWNTEAFF
NA TRBD1 TRBJ1-5 TRBV19 TGTGCCAGTACCGCGGGACAGGCTCGCAATCAGCCCCAGCATTTT CASTAGQARNQPQHF
NA NA TRBJ1-4 TRBV12-3/TRBV12-4 TGTGCCAGCAGTTTTCGAGTTGAAAAACTGTTTTTT CASSFRVEKLFF
NA NA TRBJ2-7 TRBV7-9 TGTGCCAGCAGCGCCGGGAGTTCAAACGAGCAGTACTTC CASSAGSSNEQYF
NA NA TRBJ2-1 TRBV6-2/TRBV6-3 TGTGCCAGCAGTTATACCTTTCTTGGGGCTGGGCAGTTCTTC CASSYTFLGAGQFF
NA TRBD2 TRBJ2-1 TRBV6-6 TGTGCCAGCAGTCCTGGGGGGGAGAGGAATGAGCAGTTCTTC CASSPGGERNEQFF
once NA TRBJ1-1 TRBV2 TGTGCCAGCAGTTTAGGGTCGAACACTGAAGCTTTCTTT CASSLGSNTEAFF
NA NA TRBJ2-6 TRBV25-1 TGTGCCAGCAGTGAAAGTTCAGGGGACGGGGCCAACGTCCTGACTTTC CASSESSGDGANVLTF
NA TRBD1 TRBJ1-5 TRBV12-5 TGTGCTAGTGGTCCCCTCGGACAGGGCCGGTTCTTGCCCCAGCATTTT CASGPLGQGRFLPQHF
NA NA TRBJ1-2 TRBV29-1 TGCAGCGTCGATCCGGGGGGCGCGGTTGGCTACACCTTC CSVDPGGAVGYTF
NA NA TRBJ1-2 TRBV30 TGTGCCTGGAGTGTTATCGGCTTCTATGGCTACACCTTC CAWSVIGFYGYTF
NA NA TRBJ1-4 TRBV6-1 TGTGCCAGCAGTGAAGGGGTGTTCACAGTAAATGAAAAACTGTTTTTT CASSEGVFTVNEKLFF
NA NA TRBJ1-5 TRBV19 TGTGCCAGTAGTATAGTGAAAGGAGGGGATCAGCCCCAGCATTTT CASSIVKGGDQPQHF
NA NA TRBJ1-3 TRBV19 TGTGCCAGTACCATTGGGAGATCTGGAAACACCATATATTTT CASTIGRSGNTIYF
NA NA TRBJ2-1 TRBV3-1/TRBV3-2 TGTGCCAGCAGCCGACAAGACGGGGGCAGGATTTACAATGAGCAGTTCTTC CASSRQDGGRIYNEQFF
NA NA TRBJ1-2 TRBV27 TGTGCCAGCAGTTTTTTTGGGGGGAGGAACCCCCCAGCTAACTATGGCTACACCTTC CASSFFGGRNPPANYGYTF
NA NA TRBJ1-6 TRBV6-1 TGTGCCAGCAGTGAATGGAGGGGTCCCCTCCACTTT CASSEWRGPLHF
NA TRBD1 TRBJ1-2 TRBV7-9 TGTGCCAGCAGCTCAGGGGGCGACGGCTACACCTTC CASSSGGDGYTF
once NA TRBJ1-4 TRBV4-1 TGCGCCAGCAGCCAAGCGCCAGGGATTGAAAAACTGTTTTTT CASSQAPGIEKLFF
NA NA TRBJ1-5 TRBV27 TGTGCCAGCAGTTTGGGGAGGAATCAGCCCCAGCATTTT CASSLGRNQPQHF
NA NA TRBJ1-6 TRBV7-2 TGTGCCAGCAAATCTAGGGATTCACCCCTCCACTTT CASKSRDSPLHF
NA TRBD2 TRBJ2-1 TRBV30 TGTGCCTGGAGGAAGACTAGCGGGGGGGGTGAGCAGTTCTTC CAWRKTSGGGEQFF
NA TRBD1 TRBJ1-2 TRBV30 TGTGCCTGGAGGTCAGGGGGGTACTATGGCTACACCTTC CAWRSGGYYGYTF
once TRBD2 TRBJ2-3 TRBV5-1 TGCGCCAGCAGCTTGGGGTGGACTAGCGGCACAGATACGCAGTATTTT CASSLGWTSGTDTQYF
once NA TRBJ1-1 TRBV25-1 TGTGCCAGCATGACGATTGGGCAACGGCCTGAAGCTTTCTTT CASMTIGQRPEAFF
NA TRBD1 TRBJ2-5 TRBV4-1 TGCGCCAGCAGAAACCCTGGACAGGGAAAAGAGACCCAGTACTTC CASRNPGQGKETQYF
NA NA TRBJ1-1 TRBV19 TGTGCCAGTAGTATACCCGGGGGCACTGAAGCTTTCTTT CASSIPGGTEAFF
NA NA TRBJ1-6 TRBV18 TGTGCCAGCTCCCCCGCGGGGAGCTCCTATAATTCACCCCTCCACTTT CASSPAGSSYNSPLHF
NA NA TRBJ1-5 TRBV7-2 TGTGCCAGCAGCTTAGACCCCGGGGCTGGGAATCAGCCCCAGCATTTT CASSLDPGAGNQPQHF
NA NA TRBJ1-2 TRBV30 TGTGCCTGGAGGACAGGAGACTTCCCCGTTCTTCATGGCTACACCTTC CAWRTGDFPVLHGYTF
NA NA TRBJ1-4 TRBV5-1 TGCGCCAGCAGCTTGGTGGGGGCGACTAATGAAAAACTGTTTTTT CASSLVGATNEKLFF
NA NA TRBJ2-1 TRBV9 TGTGCCAGCAGCGTAGCCGGGAGCACCTCCAATGAGCAGTTCTTC CASSVAGSTSNEQFF
NA NA TRBJ2-2 TRBV5-1 TGCGCCAGCAGCTGGGACGACACCGGGGAGCTGTTTTTT CASSWDDTGELFF
NA NA TRBJ2-7 TRBV9 TGTGCCAGCAGCGTAGGCCCAAGGGACGAGCAGTACTTC CASSVGPRDEQYF
NA NA TRBJ2-1 TRBV7-3 TGTGCCAGCAGCCCAAGTCAGGGCTCTGGGTTAGACGAGCAGTTCTTC CASSPSQGSGLDEQFF
NA NA TRBJ1-5 TRBV2 TGTGCCAGTGTCGGGCAGACTAATATGCCCCAGCATTTT CASVGQTNMPQHF
few NA TRBJ2-1 TRBV14 TGTGCCAGCAGCCAAGGGTCGGCCTTGTTCTTC CASSQGSALFF